These T cell receptor beta chains were read from a single sample in a study of glioma-infiltrating T cells after dendritic cell vaccination. Using immunoSEQ multiplex PCR, the repertoire was profiled, and TCRdb retains in-frame clones only, with some absent. The sample gives around 87,000 clones, roughly four fifths of which show up once; 6% to 8.5% is in the top ten. Sequenced material: blood, taken after dendritic cell vaccination. Every receptor here comes from a human donor with glioblastoma. Each CDR3 is given with its conserved first and last residue. Fields, in order: D gene, V gene, J gene, clone size, CDR3 protein, CDR3 DNA. A D gene is named only where the DNA matches it firmly. Only some rows state a clone size, as once, few, many or a class for expanded clones.

TRBD2	TRBV7-8	TRBJ2-1	.	CASSLTSVLSYNEQFF	TGTGCCAGCAGCCTCACTAGCGTACTCTCCTACAATGAGCAGTTCTTC
TRBD2	TRBV29-1	TRBJ2-3	.	CSVGLAGAPDTQYF	TGCAGCGTTGGCCTAGCGGGGGCTCCAGATACGCAGTATTTT
TRBD1	TRBV5-1	TRBJ2-2	.	CASKTGAETGELFF	TGCGCCAGCAAAACAGGGGCCGAAACCGGGGAGCTGTTTTTT
TRBD2	TRBV6-1	TRBJ2-5	few	CASSELAGGQETQYF	TGTGCCAGCAGTGAACTAGCGGGGGGCCAAGAGACCCAGTACTTC
.	TRBV11-2	TRBJ1-5	.	CASSLEQDQPQHF	TGTGCCAGCAGCTTAGAACAGGATCAGCCCCAGCATTTT
.	TRBV27	TRBJ1-5	.	CASSAPPGPQHF	TGTGCCAGCAGTGCCCCGCCGGGGCCCCAGCATTTT
.	TRBV5-4	TRBJ2-7	.	CASSPETGRGYEQYF	TGTGCCAGCAGCCCTGAGACGGGCAGGGGTTACGAGCAGTACTTC
.	TRBV30	TRBJ2-2	.	CAWSSGGGTGELFF	TGTGCCTGGAGTTCTGGGGGCGGGACCGGGGAGCTGTTTTTT
.	TRBV4-1	TRBJ2-1	.	CASSQGRDLNEQFF	TGCGCCAGCAGCCAAGGCAGGGATCTTAATGAGCAGTTCTTC
.	TRBV27	TRBJ1-1	.	CASRPNHRVEAFF	TGTGCCAGCAGACCCAACCACAGGGTAGAAGCTTTCTTT
.	TRBV9	TRBJ1-2	.	CASSVDTEVNYGYTF	TGTGCCAGCAGCGTGGACACAGAGGTCAACTATGGCTACACCTTC
TRBD1	TRBV5-1	TRBJ1-2	.	CASSARTGGEGYGYTF	TGCGCCAGCAGCGCCCGGACAGGGGGCGAGGGCTATGGCTACACCTTC
TRBD1	TRBV19	TRBJ1-1	.	CASSIDREGANTEAFF	TGTGCCAGTAGTATAGATCGCGAGGGGGCGAACACTGAAGCTTTCTTT
.	TRBV5-1	TRBJ1-1	.	CASSLVEGPDTEAFF	TGCGCCAGCAGCTTGGTAGAGGGCCCAGACACTGAAGCTTTCTTT
.	TRBV7-2	TRBJ2-2	.	CASSLGQGTGELFF	TGTGCCAGCAGCTTAGGCCAGGGCACCGGGGAGCTGTTTTTT
.	TRBV2	TRBJ1-1	.	CASSEGLLRSTGGTEAFF	TGTGCCAGCAGTGAGGGATTGCTGCGGAGCACCGGGGGCACTGAAGCTTTCTTT
.	TRBV18	TRBJ1-1	.	CASSPRGGSEDTEAFF	TGTGCCAGCTCACCACGAGGAGGGTCTGAGGACACTGAAGCTTTCTTT
.	TRBV7-9	TRBJ1-5	.	CASSLASGQPQHF	TGTGCCAGCAGCTTAGCATCAGGTCAGCCCCAGCATTTT
.	TRBV29-1	TRBJ1-3	.	CIVHSGNTIYF	TGCATAGTGCACTCTGGAAACACCATATATTTT
TRBD1	TRBV2	TRBJ1-1	.	CASSEGTGGSTEAFF	TGTGCCAGCAGTGAGGGGACAGGGGGAAGCACTGAAGCTTTCTTT
.	TRBV6-1	TRBJ1-4	.	CASSEGRGTNEKLFF	TGTGCCAGCAGTGAAGGTCGGGGAACTAATGAAAAACTGTTTTTT
TRBD1	TRBV4-1	TRBJ1-5	.	CASSQPGQTVRQPQHF	TGCGCCAGCAGCCAACCGGGACAGACGGTTAGACAGCCCCAGCATTTT
TRBD1	TRBV19	TRBJ1-2	.	CASSPGTGGWGYTF	TGTGCCAGTAGTCCCGGGACAGGGGGCTGGGGCTACACCTTC
TRBD2	TRBV9	TRBJ2-7	.	CASSLGGSASYEQYF	TGTGCCAGCAGCCTCGGGGGGAGTGCCTCCTACGAGCAGTACTTC
TRBD1	TRBV7-8	TRBJ2-1	.	CASSRQGQGEQFF	TGTGCCAGCAGCCGACAGGGGCAGGGTGAGCAGTTCTTC
.	TRBV18	TRBJ1-1	.	CASSSGQNTEAFF	TGTGCCAGCTCATCCGGACAGAACACTGAAGCTTTCTTT
TRBD1	TRBV5-6	TRBJ1-2	.	CASSWSGTGGENYGYTF	TGTGCCAGCAGCTGGTCCGGGACAGGGGGCGAAAACTATGGCTACACCTTC
TRBD1	TRBV7-9	TRBJ1-2	.	CASSSDRGGYTF	TGTGCCAGCAGCTCGGACAGGGGAGGCTACACCTTC
TRBD1	TRBV6-1	TRBJ1-2	.	CASSGDSYGYTF	TGTGCCAGCAGTGGGGACAGCTATGGCTACACCTTC
.	TRBV4-2	TRBJ1-1	.	CASSQQGTEAFF	TGTGCCAGCAGCCAACAGGGGACTGAAGCTTTCTTT
.	TRBV7-8	TRBJ1-1	few	CASSLGDTSQVEAFF	TGTGCCAGCAGCTTAGGGGACACCAGCCAGGTCGAAGCTTTCTTT
.	TRBV5-1	TRBJ2-1	once	CASSLPTSSYNEQFF	TGCGCCAGCAGCTTGCCCACAAGCTCCTACAATGAGCAGTTCTTC
.	TRBV27	TRBJ1-1	once	CASSLWQGTEAFF	TGTGCCAGCAGTTTGTGGCAGGGGACTGAAGCTTTCTTT
TRBD1	TRBV12-5	TRBJ2-7	.	CASGQGVAHYEQYF	TGTGCTAGTGGCCAGGGGGTAGCCCACTACGAGCAGTACTTC
.	TRBV6-5	TRBJ2-7	few	CASSHGGQISYEQYF	TGTGCCAGCAGCCACGGGGGACAGATCTCCTACGAGCAGTACTTC
TRBD1	TRBV28	TRBJ1-2	.	CASRGQGAKLGWSYTF	TGTGCCAGCAGAGGGCAGGGGGCGAAGTTAGGATGGAGCTACACCTTC
TRBD1	TRBV6-1	TRBJ1-1	.	CASHQSGQAYTEAFF	TGTGCCAGCCATCAATCGGGACAGGCCTACACTGAAGCTTTCTTT
.	TRBV7-2	TRBJ1-2	.	CASSAQTTKYGYAF	TGTGCCAGCAGCGCTCAGACAACGAAGTATGGCTACGCCTTC
.	TRBV5-1	TRBJ2-1	.	CASSLEAGNSYNEQFF	TGCGCCAGCAGCTTGGAGGCAGGGAACTCCTACAATGAGCAGTTCTTC
TRBD1	TRBV11-2	TRBJ1-2	.	CASSPGQNYGYTF	TGTGCCAGCAGCCCGGGACAGAACTATGGCTACACCTTC
.	TRBV28	TRBJ1-2	.	CASSLRGRGYGYTF	TGTGCCAGCAGTTTGAGGGGGAGGGGCTATGGCTACACCTTC
TRBD1	TRBV11-2	TRBJ1-2	.	CASSLGTGAGYTF	TGTGCCAGCAGCTTAGGGACAGGGGCTGGCTACACCTTC
TRBD1	TRBV5-1	TRBJ1-5	.	CASSLGTDNQPQHF	TGCGCCAGCAGCTTAGGGACAGACAATCAGCCCCAGCATTTT
.	TRBV5-8	TRBJ1-6	.	CASATGGYNSPLHF	TGTGCCAGCGCTACCGGGGGTTATAATTCACCCCTCCACTTT
.	TRBV4-3	TRBJ2-5	.	CASSQDRAGKQTQYF	TGCGCCAGCAGCCAAGATCGGGCGGGCAAGCAGACCCAGTACTTC
.	TRBV6-1	TRBJ2-7	.	CASSPGHLSYEQYF	TGTGCCAGCAGCCCGGGACATCTCTCCTACGAGCAGTACTTC
TRBD2	TRBV11-2	TRBJ2-3	.	CASSHNSGVGDTQYF	TGTGCCAGCAGCCACAATAGCGGGGTAGGGGATACGCAGTATTTT
.	TRBV7-8	TRBJ1-2	.	CASSPGGGGYTF	TGTGCCAGCAGCCCCGGGGGGGGCGGCTACACCTTC
.	TRBV5-1	TRBJ2-7	.	CASSTTSGSSYEQYF	TGCGCCAGCAGCACCACCTCGGGATCTTCCTACGAGCAGTACTTC
.	TRBV7-2	TRBJ2-4	.	CASSSTSGQGNIQYF	TGTGCCAGCAGCTCCACATCTGGTCAGGGGAACATTCAGTACTTC
.	TRBV5-4	TRBJ2-2	.	CASSLAQGSTGELFF	TGTGCCAGCAGCTTGGCTCAGGGTAGCACCGGGGAGCTGTTTTTT
.	TRBV5-1	TRBJ2-1	few	CASSLAGAVDEQFF	TGCGCCAGCAGCTTGGCCGGAGCGGTCGATGAGCAGTTCTTC
.	TRBV14	TRBJ2-5	.	CASSQLTGVRETQYF	TGTGCCAGCAGCCAGCTTACAGGTGTACGTGAGACCCAGTACTTC
TRBD2	TRBV7-6	TRBJ2-7	.	CASSSSGAGSDEQYF	TGTGCCAGCAGCTCTAGCGGGGCTGGGTCGGACGAGCAGTACTTC
.	TRBV7-2	TRBJ1-1	.	CASSLQGLTEAFF	TGTGCCAGCAGCTTACAGGGACTCACTGAAGCTTTCTTT